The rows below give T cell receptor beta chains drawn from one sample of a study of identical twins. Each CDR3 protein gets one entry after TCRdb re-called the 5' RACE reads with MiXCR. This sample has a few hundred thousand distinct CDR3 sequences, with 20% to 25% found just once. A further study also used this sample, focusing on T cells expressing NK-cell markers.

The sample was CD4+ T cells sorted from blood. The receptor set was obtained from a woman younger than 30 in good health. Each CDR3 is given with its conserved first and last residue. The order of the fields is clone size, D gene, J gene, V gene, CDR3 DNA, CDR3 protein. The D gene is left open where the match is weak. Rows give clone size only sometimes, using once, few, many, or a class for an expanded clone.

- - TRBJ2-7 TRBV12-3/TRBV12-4 TGTGCCAGCAGTGACGACAGGAGCTCCTACGAGCAGTACTTC CASSDDRSSYEQYF
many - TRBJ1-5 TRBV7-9 TGTGCCAGCAGCTTAGGAATCGGGGGGTCAGGTCAGCCCCAGCATTTT CASSLGIGGSGQPQHF
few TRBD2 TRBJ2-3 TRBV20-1 TGCAGTCTTTGGAGGACTAGCGGGGCAGATACGCAGTATTTT CSLWRTSGADTQYF
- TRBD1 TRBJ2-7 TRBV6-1 TGTGCCAGCAGTGAAGGCCGGGACAGGCTCTACGAGCAGTACTTC CASSEGRDRLYEQYF
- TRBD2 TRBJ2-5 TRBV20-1 TGCAGTGCTAGCGCGCTAGCGGGAGGTGGGATAGAGACCCAGTACTTC CSASALAGGGIETQYF
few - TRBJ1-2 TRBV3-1 TGTGCCTCAAAGCAAGGGGCTCATGGCTACACCTTC CASKQGAHGYTF
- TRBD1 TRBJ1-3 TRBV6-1 TGTGCCAGCCTCAGGGGGGACGCTGGAAACACCATATATTTT CASLRGDAGNTIYF
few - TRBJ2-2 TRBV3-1 TGTGCCAGCAGCCCCGGGCTAAGGGACACCGGGGAGCTGTTTTTT CASSPGLRDTGELFF
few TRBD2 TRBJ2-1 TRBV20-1 TGCAGTGCTAGTGGATCTAGCGGGAGGGCAAATGAGCAGTTCTTC CSASGSSGRANEQFF
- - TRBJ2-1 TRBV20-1 TGCAGTGCTAGAGATCTCACCAGGGCCACTTACAATGAGCAGTTCTTC CSARDLTRATYNEQFF